The present entry profiles one TCR beta chain with its context. The data stem from a study of T cells in Graves' hyperthyroidism and ophthalmopathy. Using RNA transcripts as the source, TCR beta CDR3 regions were amplified. A first-round RT-PCR of the TCR CDR3 used the HTBI primer set. TCRdb fed the multiplex PCR reads into MiXCR, producing one record per CDR3 protein. Of about 400,000 distinct CDR3 sequences listed, approximately 15% are singletons. The CDR3 totals 16 residues. After removal of 5 bases from V and 5 bases from J, the junction contained 7 bases not matched to a gene. The clonotype was recovered from a woman aged 18-30 years with Graves' hyperthyroidism that later progressed to Graves' ophthalmopathy. The sequenced sample was blood. The gene calls are TRBV12-3 or TRBV12-4 and TRBJ2-5; 14 bases align to TRBD2. The CDR3 DNA sequence: TGTGCCAGCAGTCCTGAGGGACTAGCGGGAGCTGAGACCCAGTACTTC. Encoded protein: CASSPEGLAGAETQYF.